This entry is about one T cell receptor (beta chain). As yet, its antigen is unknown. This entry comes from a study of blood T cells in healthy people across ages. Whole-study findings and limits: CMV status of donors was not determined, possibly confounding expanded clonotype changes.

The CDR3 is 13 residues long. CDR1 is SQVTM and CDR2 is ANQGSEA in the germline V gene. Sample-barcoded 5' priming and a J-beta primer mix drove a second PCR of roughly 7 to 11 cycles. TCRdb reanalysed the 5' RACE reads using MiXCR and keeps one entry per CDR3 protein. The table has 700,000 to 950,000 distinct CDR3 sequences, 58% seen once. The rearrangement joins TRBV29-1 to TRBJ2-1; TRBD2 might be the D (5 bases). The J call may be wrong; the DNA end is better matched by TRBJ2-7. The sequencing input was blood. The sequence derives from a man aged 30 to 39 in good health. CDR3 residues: CSVAGSSYNEQYF. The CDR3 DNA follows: TGCAGCGTTGCTGGGAGCTCCTACAATGAGCAGTACTTC.